This T cell receptor (beta chain) emerged from a study of monozygotic twins with cystic fibrosis. Sequenced by immunoSEQ multiplex PCR; TCRdb stores in-frame clones only, minus some. The repertoire consists of approximately 13,000 clones, with 85% to 95% occurring once and the leading ten covering 9.3%. Germline V CDR1 and CDR2: MNHNS, SASEGT. Trimming removed 5 bases from V and 5 bases from J, with 16 bases in between. The CDR3 totals 15 residues. This TCR was recovered from a girl aged 2 to 10 with cystic fibrosis. Sequencing was performed on blood. V gene TRBV6-1 combines with J gene TRBJ1-5; tentatively, D is TRBD1 (5 bases). CDR3 region: CASSPGGRVDQPQHF. The CDR3 region has the DNA TGTGCCAGCAGTCCGGGGGGAAGGGTGGATCAGCCCCAGCATTTT.